This record concerns one T cell receptor (beta chain) sequence. The antigen is unknown. A junction end diverges from the germline sequence, so it may reflect a read error. The data originate from a study of tumor and adjacent non-tumor tissue in lung cancer. RNA was extracted from bulk tissue without any cell sorting. Donors were chemotherapy-naive, newly diagnosed lung cancer surgical patients in China, August–November 2014. This CDR3 has 13 amino acids. Germline loops: CDR1 SQVTM, CDR2 ANQGSEA. Three rounds of nested PCR, following a modified ARM-PCR protocol, produced the TCRbeta library. TCRdb reprocessed the multiplex PCR reads with MiXCR, giving one entry per CDR3 protein. The sample shows about 75,000 distinct CDR3 sequences, roughly 80% of them seen only once. The study, taken as a whole, reports: TCR diversity was significantly greater in tumor than normal lung tissue.

This chain connects TRBV29-1 to TRBJ2-1; D unresolved. Sequenced: lung tumor tissue. This sequence was found in a woman in her fifties or sixties with non-small cell lung cancer. DNA for the CDR3: TGCAGGGTCCCCCGGGCTACGAACAATGAGCAGCTCTTC. It translates to CRVPRATNNEQLF.